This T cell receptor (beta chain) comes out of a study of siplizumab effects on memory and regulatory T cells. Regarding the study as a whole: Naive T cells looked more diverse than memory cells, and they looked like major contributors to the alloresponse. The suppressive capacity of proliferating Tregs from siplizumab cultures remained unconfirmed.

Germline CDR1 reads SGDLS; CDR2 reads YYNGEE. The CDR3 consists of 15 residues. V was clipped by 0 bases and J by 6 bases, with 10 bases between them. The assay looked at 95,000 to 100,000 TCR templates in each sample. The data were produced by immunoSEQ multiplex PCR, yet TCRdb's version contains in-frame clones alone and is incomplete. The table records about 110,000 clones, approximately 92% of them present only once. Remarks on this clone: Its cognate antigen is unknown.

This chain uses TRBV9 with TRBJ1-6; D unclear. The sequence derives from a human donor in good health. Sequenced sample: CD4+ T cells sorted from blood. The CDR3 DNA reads TGTGCCAGCAGCGTAGGTATCTTGGGTAATTCACCCCTCCACTTT. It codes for CASSVGILGNSPLHF. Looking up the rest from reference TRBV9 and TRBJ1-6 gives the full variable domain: DSGVTQTPKHLITATGQRVTLRCSPRSGDLSVYWYQQSLDQGLQFLIQYYNGEERAKGNILERFSAQQFPDLHSELNLSSLELGDSALYFCASSVGILGNSPLHFGNGTRLTVT.